One TCR beta chain is described in this entry. The antigen remains undetermined. One end of the junction is discordant with germline, which a read error may explain. The use of genomic DNA as template underpinned the TCR beta VDJ and CDR3 profiling. Each CDR3 protein is one row after TCRdb ran MiXCR on the reads. The sample contains a few hundred thousand distinct CDR3 sequences, around 82% of which appear only once. The CDR3 extends over 14 amino acids. Germline CDR1 SGHTA, CDR2 FQGTGA. This sample was taken from a study of CD8+CD57+ T cells in acquired aplastic anemia. General observations from the study: Between patients and controls, about 30 CD8+ CDR3 sequences were found in common.

Before being chosen for sequencing, patients had shown CD8+CD57+ cell expansion by flow cytometry. The specimen sequenced was sorted CD4+, CD8+, or CD8+CD57+ T cells (not recorded which) from PBMCs. V and J are TRBV7-3 and TRBJ2-5, with D unresolved. This clonotype was obtained from a human donor with aplastic anemia. The CDR3 sequence: CATSSDTEQETQYF. CDR3 DNA: TGTGCCACCAGCAGTGACACCGAGCAAGAAACCCAGTACTTC. Complete variable domain (other parts from reference TRBV7-3 and TRBJ2-5): GAGVSQTPSNKVTEKGKYVELRCDPISGHTALYWYRQSLGQGPEFLIYFQGTGAADDSGLPNDRFFAVRPEGSVSTLKIQRTERGDSAVYLCATSSDTEQETQYFGPGTRLLVL.